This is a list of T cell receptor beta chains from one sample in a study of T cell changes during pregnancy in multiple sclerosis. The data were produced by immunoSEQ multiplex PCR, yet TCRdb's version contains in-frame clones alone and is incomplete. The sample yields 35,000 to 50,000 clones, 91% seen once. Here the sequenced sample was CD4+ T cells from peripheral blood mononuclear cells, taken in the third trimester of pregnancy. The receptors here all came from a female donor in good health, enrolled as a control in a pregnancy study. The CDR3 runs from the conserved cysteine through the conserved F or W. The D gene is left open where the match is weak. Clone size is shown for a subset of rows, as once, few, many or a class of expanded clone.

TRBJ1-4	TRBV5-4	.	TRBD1	TGTGCCAGCAGCTTGACGGGACAGGGAGCAACTAATGAAAAACTGTTTTTT	CASSLTGQGATNEKLFF
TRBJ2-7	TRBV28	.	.	TGTGCCAGCAGGGAGAGCTACGAGCAGTACTTC	CASRESYEQYF
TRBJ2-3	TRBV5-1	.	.	TGCGCCAGCAAAACGGGGGTTAGCACAGATACGCAGTATTTT	CASKTGVSTDTQYF
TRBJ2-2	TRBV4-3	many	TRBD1	TGCGCCAGCAGCCAATCGCCGGACAGGGCCGGGGAGCTGTTTTTT	CASSQSPDRAGELFF
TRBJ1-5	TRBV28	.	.	TGTGCCAGCACCCTAAGGAACAGGGACCATCAGCCCCAGCATTTT	CASTLRNRDHQPQHF
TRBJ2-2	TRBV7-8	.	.	TGTGCCAGCAGACCCGGGACTTCCCACACCGGGGAGCTGTTTTTT	CASRPGTSHTGELFF
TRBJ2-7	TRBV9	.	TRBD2	TGTGCCAGCAGCGTAGCTGATGTCGAAGTAGCGGGAGTCTACGAGCAGTACTTC	CASSVADVEVAGVYEQYF
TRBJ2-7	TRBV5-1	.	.	TGCGCCAGCAGCCTGGACTGGCGGGAGCAGTACTTC	CASSLDWREQYF
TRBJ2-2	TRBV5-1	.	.	TGCGCCAGCAGCTTGGCGCGGGAAGTGGCCGGGGAGCTGTTTTTT	CASSLAREVAGELFF
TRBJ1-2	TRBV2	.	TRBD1	TGTGCCAGCAGCCCGGGACAGCCACCCTCCAACTATGGCTACACCTTC	CASSPGQPPSNYGYTF
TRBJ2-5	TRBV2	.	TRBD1	TGTGCCAGCAGTGAGAGGACAGGGGGCCGGGAGACCCAGTACTTC	CASSERTGGRETQYF
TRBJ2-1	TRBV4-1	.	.	TGCGCCAGCAGCCCTACCCCCCCCCGTACGGGGTACAATGAGCAGTTCTTC	CASSPTPPRTGYNEQFF
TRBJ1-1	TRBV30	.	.	TGTGCCTGGAGTGTCAGGGGACGGAACACTGAAGCTTTCTTT	CAWSVRGRNTEAFF
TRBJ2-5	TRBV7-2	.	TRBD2	TGTGCCAGCAGCACGGGACTAGCGGGAGGGCGGACCCAGTACTTC	CASSTGLAGGRTQYF
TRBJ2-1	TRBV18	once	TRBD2	TGTGCCAGCTCACCCACCGGGACTAGCGGGCCTAATGAGCAGTTCTTC	CASSPTGTSGPNEQFF
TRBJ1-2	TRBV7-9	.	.	TGTGCCAGCAGCTTTTCAGCTTCGACTCTGGATGGCTACACCTTC	CASSFSASTLDGYTF
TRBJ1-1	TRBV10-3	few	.	TGTGCCATTACCGGACAGCCCCTTCTCGAAGCTTTCTTT	CAITGQPLLEAFF
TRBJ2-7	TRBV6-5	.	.	TGTGCCAGCAGTTACACACATGAAGCGGCCTCCTACGAGCAGTACTTC	CASSYTHEAASYEQYF
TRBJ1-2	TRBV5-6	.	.	TGTGCCAGCAGCTTGCCCCGGACAGCTACCTATGGCTACACCTTC	CASSLPRTATYGYTF
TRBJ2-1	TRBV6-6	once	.	TGTGCCAGCAGTGACCGTGGACAGAGCTACAATGAGCAGTTCTTC	CASSDRGQSYNEQFF
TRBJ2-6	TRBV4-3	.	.	TGCGCCAGCAGCCTAAGTAGCGGTGGGGCCAACGTCCTGACTTTC	CASSLSSGGANVLTF
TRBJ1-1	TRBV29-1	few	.	TGCAGCGCTACGCGGGGATTGAACACTGAAGCTTTCTTT	CSATRGLNTEAFF
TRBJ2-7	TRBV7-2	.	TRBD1	TGTGCCAGCAGCGATCGGACAGGGAGGAACGAGCAGTACTTC	CASSDRTGRNEQYF
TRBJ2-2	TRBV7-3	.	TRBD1	TGTGCCAGCAGCCCGCAGAGGGGGCCGGCCGGGGAGCTGTTTTTT	CASSPQRGPAGELFF
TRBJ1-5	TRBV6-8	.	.	TGTGCCAGCAGTTATGGGGATACCGGGACTAAGAATCAGCCCCAGCATTTT	CASSYGDTGTKNQPQHF
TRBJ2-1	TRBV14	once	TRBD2	TGTGCCAGCAGCCTACCGGGGGGCTACAATGAGCAGTTCTTC	CASSLPGGYNEQFF
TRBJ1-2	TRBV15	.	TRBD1	TGTGCCACCAGCAGGCGGACAGGGGATGGCTACACCTTC	CATSRRTGDGYTF
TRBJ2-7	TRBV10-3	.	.	TGTGCCATTAGAACCGGACAGTCCTACGAGCAGTACTTC	CAIRTGQSYEQYF
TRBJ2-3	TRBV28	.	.	TGTGCCAGCAGCCCCCCCTCAGATACGCAGTATTTT	CASSPPSDTQYF
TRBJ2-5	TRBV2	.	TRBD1	TGTGCCAGCGGGAGGACAGGGAAATTGGAGACCCAGTACTTC	CASGRTGKLETQYF
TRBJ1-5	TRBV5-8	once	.	TGTGCCAGCAGAAATCAGGGGAATCAGCCCCAGCATTTT	CASRNQGNQPQHF
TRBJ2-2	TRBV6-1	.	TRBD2	TGTGCCAGCAGTGAGGTAGCGGGACCCGGGACCGGGGAGCTGTTTTTT	CASSEVAGPGTGELFF
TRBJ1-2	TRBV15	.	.	TGTGCCACCAGCATCGAAGGCGGGAACTATGGCTACACCTTC	CATSIEGGNYGYTF
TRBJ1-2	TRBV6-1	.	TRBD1	TGTGCCAGCAGTGAAGCTGGAGGACAGGGGTTTTTCTATGGCTACACCTTC	CASSEAGGQGFFYGYTF
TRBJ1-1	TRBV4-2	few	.	TGTGCCAGCAGCCAAAGATTGGCGGGGAACACTGAAGCTTTCTTT	CASSQRLAGNTEAFF
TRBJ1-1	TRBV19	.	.	TGTGCCAGTAGTATAGATAGGAGGAACACTGAAGCTTTCTTT	CASSIDRRNTEAFF
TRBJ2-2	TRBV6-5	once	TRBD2	TGTGCCACCCGTGAGGGCGGGAGGAACACCGGGGAGCTGTTTTTT	CATREGGRNTGELFF
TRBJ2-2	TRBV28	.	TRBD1	TGTGCCAGCAGTTTAGGACAGGGGACCGGGGAGCTGTTTTTT	CASSLGQGTGELFF
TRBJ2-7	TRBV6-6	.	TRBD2	TGTGCCAGCAGTTACCGCGGGACTACCTCCGAGCAGTACTTC	CASSYRGTTSEQYF
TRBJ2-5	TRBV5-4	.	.	TGTGCCAGCAGCCCCGGATCAAGTCGGAGCCTCCAAGAGACCCAGTACTTC	CASSPGSSRSLQETQYF
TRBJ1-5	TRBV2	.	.	TGTGCCAGCAGCCAGAGACAGGTGAATCAGCCCCAGCATTTT	CASSQRQVNQPQHF
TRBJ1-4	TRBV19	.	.	TGTGCCACTCGCCCATCCAGGGGCGTTGAAAAACTGTTTTTT	CATRPSRGVEKLFF
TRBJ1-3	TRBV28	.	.	TGTGCCAGCAGAGACAGATCCTCTGGAAACACCATATATTTT	CASRDRSSGNTIYF
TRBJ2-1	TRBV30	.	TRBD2	TGTGCCTGGAGTGTGGGTAGCGGGGGCAATAATGAGCAGTTCTTC	CAWSVGSGGNNEQFF
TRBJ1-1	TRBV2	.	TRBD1	TGTGCCAGCCGACAGGGCGGAAACACTGAAGCTTTCTTT	CASRQGGNTEAFF
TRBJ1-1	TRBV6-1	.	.	TGTGCCAGCAGTGACCCGGGAGTGGGGGTGAACACTGAAGCTTTCTTT	CASSDPGVGVNTEAFF
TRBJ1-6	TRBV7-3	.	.	TGTGCCAGCAGCCTACAGGGCGGAGGTAGTTCACCCCTCCACTTT	CASSLQGGGSSPLHF
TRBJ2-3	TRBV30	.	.	TGTGCCTGGAAACAGGTTTTGTCAGATACGCAGTATTTT	CAWKQVLSDTQYF
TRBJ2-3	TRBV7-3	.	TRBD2	TGTGCCAGCAGCTTAACAATTAGCGGGGGGGCAGGAGATACGCAGTATTTT	CASSLTISGGAGDTQYF
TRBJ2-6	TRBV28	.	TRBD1	TGTGCCAGTGCCCGACAGGGGATGTACTCTGGGGCCAACGTCCTGACTTTC	CASARQGMYSGANVLTF
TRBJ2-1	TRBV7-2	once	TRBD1	TGTGCCAGCAGCGCGACAGGGTTTGAGCAGTTCTTC	CASSATGFEQFF
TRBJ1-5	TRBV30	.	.	TGTGCCTGGAGTACCCCCCACAGGGAATCACTTGGCAATCAGCCCCAGCATTTT	CAWSTPHRESLGNQPQHF
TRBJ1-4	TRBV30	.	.	TGTGCCTGGAGCCGTGCAACTAATGAAAAACTGTTTTTT	CAWSRATNEKLFF
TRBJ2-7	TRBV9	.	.	TGTGCCAGCAGCGTAAAACGAGGGCAGTACTTC	CASSVKRGQYF
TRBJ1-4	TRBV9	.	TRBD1	TGTGCCAGCAGCGTAACAGGGACAGAGCCGAAACTGTTTTTT	CASSVTGTEPKLFF
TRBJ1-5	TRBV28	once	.	TGTGCCAGCAGTTTGGTACAGGGTGGCAATCAGCCCCAGCATTTT	CASSLVQGGNQPQHF
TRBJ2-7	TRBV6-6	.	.	TGTGCCAGCAGCCTACAAGGTGGGGCGGGATACGAGCAGTACTTC	CASSLQGGAGYEQYF
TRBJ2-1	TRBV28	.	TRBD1	TGTGCCAGCAGAAGGGGGACAGGGACGGGCAATGAGCAGTTCTTC	CASRRGTGTGNEQFF